What follows are 17 T cell receptor beta chains derived from one specimen sequenced in a study of T cells in Graves' hyperthyroidism and ophthalmopathy. RNA transcripts gave rise to amplified TCR beta CDR3 regions. First-round RT-PCR with HTBI primers amplified the TCR CDR3 region. TCRdb called the multiplex PCR reads again in MiXCR, with one record for every CDR3 protein. This table has hundreds of thousands of distinct CDR3 sequences, over 12% appearing once. The sequencing sample was made of blood. The source of these receptors is a middle-aged woman with Graves' ophthalmopathy.

The sample holds many counts of this clonotype. The chain is built from TRBV7-8 and TRBJ2-5; the D is unclear. CDR3 length equals 14 residues. The germline gives CDR1 SGHVS, CDR2 FQNEAQ. V lost 4 bases to trimming and J lost 4 bases, with 13 bases between them. This CDR3 reads CASSYRDSGETQYF. DNA for the CDR3: TGTGCCAGCAGCTACCGAGACTCGGGAGAGACCCAGTACTTC.

The chain carries TRBV29-1 and TRBJ2-7; perhaps TRBD1 as D (5 bases). Germline V gene lookup returns CDR1 SQVTM and CDR2 ANQGSEA. V lost 3 bases, J lost 3 bases, and 12 bases lay in between. The length of the CDR3 is 13 residues. The CDR3 reads CSVDIGAGYEQYF. CDR3 nucleotide sequence: TGCAGCGTTGATATAGGGGCCGGCTACGAGCAGTACTTC.

This clonotype was found many times. V and J are TRBV28 and TRBJ2-7; 14 bases match TRBD2. The CDR3 is 17 residues long. V lost 4 bases, J lost 4 bases, and 9 bases stayed unmatched. Germline CDR1 is MDHEN and CDR2 is SYDVKM. The CDR3: CASSSNLGLAGEYEQYF. As DNA, the CDR3 is TGTGCCAGCAGTTCGAATTTGGGACTAGCGGGAGAGTACGAGCAGTACTTC.

V is TRBV12-3 or TRBV12-4 and J is TRBJ1-5, with TRBD1 matching 10 bases. Losses at the gene ends were 5 bases for V and 7 bases for J; bases not matched to a gene: 8. This CDR3 contains 15 residues. The CDR3 protein is CASSTQTGGRQPQHF. In DNA, the CDR3 is TGTGCCAGCAGTACCCAGACAGGGGGCCGCCAGCCCCAGCATTTT.

This clonotype was counted at least ten times. J is TRBJ2-7 and V is TRBV6-2 or TRBV6-3; 8 nucleotides align to TRBD1. Germline V gene lookup returns CDR1 MNHEY and CDR2 SVGEGT. The CDR3 extends over 15 amino acids. Trimming at V came to 2 bases and at J to 0 bases, leaving 3 bases not matched to a gene. The CDR3 nucleotides are TGTGCCAGCAGTTACCTACAGGGGGACTCCTACGAGCAGTACTTC. It yields the protein CASSYLQGDSYEQYF.

This clonotype was seen ten or more times. This chain connects TRBV7-3 to TRBJ1-1; the D is unclear. Trimming took 1 base from V and 3 from J, leaving 6 bases between them. The CDR3 length is 13 residues. Germline V gene sequence: CDR1 SGHTA, CDR2 FQGTGA. The CDR3 loop is CASSLSTDTEAFF. The CDR3 DNA reads TGTGCCAGCAGCTTAAGTACAGACACTGAAGCTTTCTTT.

The table lists this clonotype with many counts. V usage is TRBV7-6 and J usage is TRBJ2-5; no reliable D call. Germline assignment: CDR1 SGHVS and CDR2 FNYEAQ. Trimming pared 1 base from V and 5 bases from J, leaving 8 bases between. The length of the CDR3 is 13 residues. Here the CDR3 reads CASSLGPPETQYF. The DNA of the CDR3 is TGTGCCAGCAGCTTAGGGCCTCCTGAGACCCAGTACTTC.

This clonotype was observed at least ten times. The rearrangement joins TRBV12-3 or TRBV12-4 to TRBJ1-1; perhaps TRBD1 as D (6 bases). The CDR3 has 14 residues. The germline V and J ends were trimmed by 5 bases and 5 bases, with 15 bases remaining between them. The CDR3 nucleotides are TGTGCCAGCAGTCAACAGGGTTGGGGGACTGAAGCTTTCTTT. This encodes CASSQQGWGTEAFF.

This clonotype has ten or more counts. CDR3 DNA: TGTGCCAGCAGTTACTCGAGGTCTCAGCGCCACTCCTACGAGCAGTACTTC. The encoded protein is CASSYSRSQRHSYEQYF. This rearrangement joins TRBV6-2 or TRBV6-3 to TRBJ2-7; D is uncertain. Germline V CDR1 and CDR2: MNHEY, SVGEGT. V was pared by 0 bases and J by 0 bases, with 15 bases between. This CDR3 region has 17 residues.

This clonotype occurred many times. The rearrangement joins TRBV11-2 to TRBJ1-2; 8 nucleotides agree with TRBD1. Germline values: CDR1 SGHAT, CDR2 FQNNGV. With V trimmed by 0 bases and J by 3 bases, 6 bases remained unmatched. The CDR3 loop spans 16 amino acids. CDR3 nucleotide sequence: TGTGCCAGCAGCTTAGAGCGGACAGGGTTGCACTATGGCTACACCTTC. Encoded protein: CASSLERTGLHYGYTF.

Ten or more counts support this clonotype. The chain uses TRBV20-1 and TRBJ1-1, with unresolved D. V lost 6 bases to trimming and J lost 0 bases, with 17 bases between them. The CDR3 covers 15 residues. Germline V gene sequence: CDR1 DFQATT, CDR2 SNEGSKA (reference sequence). The CDR3 reads CSAEPVAAMNTEAFF. CDR3 DNA: TGCAGTGCCGAACCCGTGGCAGCCATGAACACTGAAGCTTTCTTT.

The rearrangement links TRBV19 to TRBJ1-1; 7 bases align to TRBD1. CDR3 length: 16 residues. The V and J ends lost 3 bases and 6 bases, in that order; junction bases with no gene match: 13. Germline V CDR1 and CDR2: LNHDA, SQIVND (reference sequence). The CDR3 here is CASSIALSTGRPEAFF. The CDR3 DNA follows: TGTGCCAGTAGTATCGCCCTCTCGACAGGGAGACCTGAAGCTTTCTTT. The full variable domain, with the rest looked up from reference TRBV19 and TRBJ1-1, is DGGITQSPKYLFRKEGQNVTLSCEQNLNHDAMYWYRQDPGQGLRLIYYSQIVNDFQKGDIAEGYSVSREKKESFPLTVTSAQKNPTAFYLCASSIALSTGRPEAFFGQGTRLTVV.

This clonotype has at least ten counts. The rearrangement joins TRBV19 to TRBJ1-1; 10 bases are a match to TRBD1. V shed 0 bases, J shed 3 bases, and the junction held 16 bases outside the gene matches. The V gene's germline CDR1 is LNHDA and CDR2 SQIVND (reference sequence). The CDR3 is made up of 20 amino acids. CDR3 in amino acids: CASSIDPRMTGGRPHTEAFF. As DNA, the CDR3 is TGTGCCAGTAGTATAGACCCTCGGATGACAGGGGGCCGACCACACACTGAAGCTTTCTTT. The full variable domain, its missing parts supplied by reference TRBV19 and TRBJ1-1, is DGGITQSPKYLFRKEGQNVTLSCEQNLNHDAMYWYRQDPGQGLRLIYYSQIVNDFQKGDIAEGYSVSREKKESFPLTVTSAQKNPTAFYLCASSIDPRMTGGRPHTEAFFGQGTRLTVV.

The table lists this clonotype with many counts. The V and J genes are TRBV5-1 and TRBJ1-1; tentatively, D is TRBD1 (6 bases). CDR3 size: 13 residues. The V end lost 3 bases, the J end lost 3 bases, and 9 bases lay between the germline ends. Germline lookup yields CDR1 SGHRS and CDR2 YFSETQ. DNA of the CDR3: TGCGCCAGCAGCTGGACAGCTGACACTGAAGCTTTCTTT. This sequence encodes CASSWTADTEAFF.

This clonotype was detected many times. The rearrangement links TRBV7-2 to TRBJ2-4; unclear D gene. The CDR3 is 13 amino acids. V shed 5 bases and J shed 2 bases, with 7 bases lying between them. Germline loops: CDR1 SGHTA, CDR2 FQGNSA. The CDR3 region is CASSGPTKNIQYF. The CDR3 region has the DNA TGTGCCAGCAGCGGTCCGACCAAAAACATTCAGTACTTC.

There are many counts of this clonotype. The chain employs TRBV11-2 and TRBJ2-5, with 11 positions matching TRBD2. The V gene's germline CDR1 is SGHAT and CDR2 FQNNGV. After removal of 4 bases from V and 4 bases from J, the junction contained 11 bases not matched to a gene. This CDR3 spans 17 amino acids. For the CDR3, the DNA is TGTGCCAGCAGCTCCCTTTTAGCGGGAGGGCCGGGAGAGACCCAGTACTTC. Protein product: CASSSLLAGGPGETQYF.

The chain links TRBV19 to TRBJ2-7; D is unclear. Germline CDR1 LNHDA, CDR2 SQIVND (reference sequence). The CDR3 totals 12 residues. Between the trimmed V and J ends, which lost 7 bases and 3 bases, there was a span of 10 bases. In DNA form, the CDR3 reads TGTGCCAGTACTGACACCAACTACGAGCAGTACTTC. Its protein is CASTDTNYEQYF.